This T cell receptor (beta chain) came from a study of blood T cell repertoires in COVID-19 (dated by TCRdb to 2018 to 2021). For context, the study as a whole: Samples covering the acute and convalescent phases of COVID-19 were provided by collaborators in the United States, Italy and Spain. The prospective study material was composed of cDNA or gDNA derived from T cells, B-cell-depleted T cells, or PBMCs. Subjects who had been exposed to COVID-19, were actively infected with it, or had recovered from it provided the deeply sampled blood TCRbeta repertoires that made up the dataset. The repertoires were released in a freely available public database intended as a resource for research on the immune response to SARS-CoV-2. The samples were drawn from two sources: the first 160 participants of the ongoing ImmuneRACE study, and 1,000 to 1,500 subjects contributed by 6 global collaborators. The sample metadata nearly always contained a de-identified subject ID, COVID-19 status, age in years and sex. Where HLA class I and class II types were available, the types were taken from metadata supplied by the sample provider, not from assay-based typing.

This clone was counted only a few times. Its antigen target is currently unknown. Base qualities are missing; no much larger clone stands one base away. Relative to germline, V is 6 bases shorter and J is 5 bases shorter, with 14 bases between their ends. From the cysteine up to the phenylalanine, the CDR3 has a length of 15 residues. This entry keeps only the CDR3 DNA: 45 bases, framed from base 1. CDR1 SGHNT and CDR2 YENEEA are derived from the germline V gene. Samples from volunteer blood donors who had recovered from COVID-19 were contributed by a second Seattle source. The collaborating institutions used their own protocols to collect whole blood in K2EDTA tubes. For TCRbeta analysis, collaborators shipped samples in one of three forms: frozen whole blood, isolated PBMCs, or DNA extracted from either of those sample types. The paper as a whole reports these results and caveats: How much clinical and demographic metadata was included differed by source and by participant, and the metadata was provided uncurated.

TCRbeta CDR3 regions were amplified from genomic DNA by means of the immunoSEQ Assay, a bias-controlled multiplex PCR. Per the source publication's procedure: Nucleated cell counts per sample were estimated from amplification of reference gene primers within the assay. Sequence reads were collapsed and filtered to measure the absolute abundance of every unique TCRbeta CDR3 rearrangement. For each sample, productive Simpson clonality was calculated by taking the square root of Simpson's diversity index across productive rearrangements. The clones in this table, taken by TCRdb from immuneACCESS, are in-frame only. Not every clone is retained; where verified, under half of the shortfall comes from an unresolved V gene, and the cause of the rest is unknown. D and trimming come from the DNA, and the V and J calls and clone size come from that table. In this sample the table shows a few hundred thousand clones, less than 90% of which occur a single time. The top ten clonotypes cover approximately 1.4% of the sample.

Input material: peripheral blood. This sequence originates from a woman between 40 and 55 years old who had recovered from COVID-19. The rearranged chain carries TRBV11-3 and TRBJ1-6; 5 matching bases give a weak D call of TRBD1. The DNA sequence follows: TGTGCCAGCAGTCGGGGGGGGAGCGATAATTCACCCCTCCACTTT. This yields the protein CASSRGGSDNSPLHF.